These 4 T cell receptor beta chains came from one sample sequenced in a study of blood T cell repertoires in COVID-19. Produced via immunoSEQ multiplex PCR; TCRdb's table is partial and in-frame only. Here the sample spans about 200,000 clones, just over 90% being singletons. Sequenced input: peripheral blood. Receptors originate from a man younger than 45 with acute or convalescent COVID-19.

CDR3 amino acids: CASKVGTGVTYEQYF. For the CDR3, the DNA is TGTGCCAGTAAGGTAGGGACAGGGGTAACCTACGAGCAGTACTTC. V and J are TRBV19 and TRBJ2-7, with 10 bases lining up with TRBD1. Germline CDR1 LNHDA, CDR2 SQIVND (reference sequence). The CDR3 contains 15 residues. The J segment lost 2 bases and the V segment lost 7 bases, leaving 8 bases of the junction unmatched.

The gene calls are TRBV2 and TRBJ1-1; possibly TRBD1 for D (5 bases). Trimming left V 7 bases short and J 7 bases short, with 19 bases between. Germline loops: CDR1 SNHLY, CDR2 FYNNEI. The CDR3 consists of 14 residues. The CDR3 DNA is TGTGCCAGCACCCACAGAGGAAAAAGGGGTGAAGCTTTCTTT. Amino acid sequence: CASTHRGKRGEAFF.

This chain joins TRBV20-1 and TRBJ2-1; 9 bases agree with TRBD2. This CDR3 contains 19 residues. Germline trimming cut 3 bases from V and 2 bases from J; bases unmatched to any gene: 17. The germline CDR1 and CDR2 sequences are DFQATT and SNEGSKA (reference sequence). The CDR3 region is CSASDRRSASGAAYNEQFF. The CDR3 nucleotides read TGCAGTGCTAGTGATCGTAGGAGTGCTAGCGGGGCGGCCTACAATGAGCAGTTCTTC.

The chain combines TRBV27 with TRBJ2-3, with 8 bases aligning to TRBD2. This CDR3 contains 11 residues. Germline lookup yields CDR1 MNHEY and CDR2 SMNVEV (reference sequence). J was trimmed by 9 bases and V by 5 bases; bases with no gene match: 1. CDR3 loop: CASSLAGTQYF. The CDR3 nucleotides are TGTGCCAGCAGTCTAGCGGGCACGCAGTATTTT.